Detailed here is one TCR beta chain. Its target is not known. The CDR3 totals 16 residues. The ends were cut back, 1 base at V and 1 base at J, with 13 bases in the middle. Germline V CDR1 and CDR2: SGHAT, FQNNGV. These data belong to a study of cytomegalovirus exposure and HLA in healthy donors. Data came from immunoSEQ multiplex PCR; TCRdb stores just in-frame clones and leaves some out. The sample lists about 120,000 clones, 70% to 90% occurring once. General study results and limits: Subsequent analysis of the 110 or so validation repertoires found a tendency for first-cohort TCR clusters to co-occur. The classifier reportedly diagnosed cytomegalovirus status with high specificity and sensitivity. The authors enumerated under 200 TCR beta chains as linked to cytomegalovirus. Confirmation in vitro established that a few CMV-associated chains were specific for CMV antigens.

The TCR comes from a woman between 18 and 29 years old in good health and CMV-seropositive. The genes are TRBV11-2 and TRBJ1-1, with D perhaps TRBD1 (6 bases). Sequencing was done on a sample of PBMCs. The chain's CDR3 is CASSLVIQGPNTEAFF. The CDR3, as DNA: TGTGCCAGCAGCTTAGTCATACAGGGCCCGAACACTGAAGCTTTCTTT.